These 29 T cell receptor beta chains were all obtained from the same sample, sequenced in a study of T cell responses to AZD1222 COVID-19 vaccine. The table came from immunoSEQ multiplex PCR; TCRdb's copy has only in-frame clones and leaves some out. Here the sample spans 140,000 to 150,000 clones, roughly nine tenths being singletons. Here the sequenced sample was peripheral blood, taken 28 days after the second AZD1222 dose. The receptors were sampled from an adult who received the AZD1222 COVID-19 vaccine.

The CDR3 DNA reads as TGTGCCATCTCAGGTATTAGCACAGATACGCAGTATTTT. Amino acid sequence: CAISGISTDTQYF. The chain employs TRBV12-3 or TRBV12-4 and TRBJ2-3; D gene unclear. V was shortened by 10 bases and J by 0 bases, with 11 bases between the two germline ends. This CDR3 has 13 amino acids.

The chain joins TRBV3-1 (or the pseudogene TRBV3-2) to TRBJ1-6, with D perhaps matching TRBD1 (6 bases). CDR1 is LGHDT and CDR2 is YNNKEL in the germline V gene (reference sequence). CDR3 size: 15 residues. V gave up 5 bases and J gave up 7 bases, with 15 bases separating them. Here the CDR3 reads CASSDRQVWNSPLHF. CDR3 nucleotides: TGTGCCAGCAGCGACCGACAGGTTTGGAATTCACCCCTCCACTTT.

V usage is TRBV6-5 and J usage is TRBJ1-5; no definite D call. The V end lost 7 bases, the J end lost 5 bases, and 15 bases lay between the germline ends. CDR1 is MNHEY and CDR2 is SVGAGI in the germline V gene. This CDR3 comprises 14 residues. The CDR3 protein is CASKAGFTDQPQHF. In nucleotides, the CDR3 is TGTGCCAGCAAGGCAGGATTTACAGATCAGCCCCAGCATTTT.

This clone was seen only once. The chain links TRBV29-1 to TRBJ2-5; D is unclear. Germline V gene lookup returns CDR1 SQVTM and CDR2 ANQGSEA. The V gene lost 3 bases and the J gene lost 1 base, with 12 bases spanning the gap. The length of the CDR3 is 14 residues. CDR3 sequence reads: CSVEFANIQETQYF. In nucleotides, the CDR3 is TGCAGCGTTGAGTTTGCGAACATCCAAGAGACCCAGTACTTC. Looking up the rest from reference TRBV29-1 and TRBJ2-5 gives the full variable domain: SAVISQKPSRDICQRGTSLTIQCQVDSQVTMMFWYRQQPGQSLTLIATANQGSEATYESGFVIDKFPISRPNLTFSTLTVSNMSPEDSSIYLCSVEFANIQETQYFGPGTRLLVL.

CDR3 amino acids: CASSFLGEGDTQYF. The DNA for the CDR3 is TGTGCCAGCAGCTTTTTAGGGGAAGGAGATACGCAGTATTTT. V usage is TRBV13 and J usage is TRBJ2-3, with D maybe TRBD1 (5 bases). The CDR3 covers 14 residues. CDR1 and CDR2 from the germline V gene are PRHDT and FYEKMQ (reference sequence). V was trimmed by 3 bases and J by 5 bases, leaving 12 bases between them.

The V and J genes are TRBV3-1 (or the pseudogene TRBV3-2) and TRBJ1-1, with 7 bases matching TRBD1. The CDR3 is 17 amino acids. V was pared by 6 bases and J by 2 bases, with 15 bases of the junction left unmatched. The germline gives CDR1 LGHDT, CDR2 YNNKEL (reference sequence). This CDR3 is CASSPTIWTGQNTEAFF. In DNA form, the CDR3 reads TGTGCCAGCAGTCCCACGATTTGGACAGGACAAAACACTGAAGCTTTCTTT.

This chain links TRBV9 with TRBJ2-1, with 8 bases fitting TRBD1. The CDR3 extends over 14 amino acids. Trimming removed 1 base from V and 7 bases from J; junction bases left unmatched: 4. Germline CDR1 and CDR2: SGDLS and YYNGEE. CDR3 in DNA: TGTGCCAGCAGCGTAACGCAGGGGGCAAATGAGCAGTTCTTC. Amino acid sequence: CASSVTQGANEQFF.

The CDR3 sequence: CASRILSSGNTIYF. The CDR3 DNA reads TGTGCCAGCCGGATATTGAGCTCTGGAAACACCATATATTTT. The chain couples TRBV19 to TRBJ1-3; D is undetermined. The length of the CDR3 is 14 residues. Germline V gene sequence: CDR1 LNHDA, CDR2 SQIVND (reference sequence). Trimming took off 9 bases at V and 0 bases at J, with 12 bases between the two ends.

In DNA form, the CDR3 reads TGCGCCAGCAGCTTGGTGGATGCGGGTCGGGATGGCTACACCTTC. Translated: CASSLVDAGRDGYTF. The chain employs TRBV5-1 and TRBJ1-2; D gene unclear. The CDR3 is made up of 15 amino acids. V gave up 0 bases and J gave up 6 bases, with 15 bases separating them. CDR1 SGHRS and CDR2 YFSETQ come from the germline V gene.

The chain uses TRBV13 and TRBJ2-5, with a weak D call TRBD1 (6 bases). Deletions cut 2 bases from V and 5 bases from J, with 12 bases between. Germline V gene sequence: CDR1 PRHDT, CDR2 FYEKMQ (reference sequence). The CDR3 extends over 14 amino acids. The CDR3 spells CASSLRQAQETQYF. The CDR3 DNA reads as TGTGCCAGCAGCTTACGACAGGCCCAGGAGACCCAGTACTTC.

V usage is TRBV5-1 and J usage is TRBJ2-3; TRBD1 might be the D (5 bases). The CDR3 has 14 residues. Germline V gene lookup returns CDR1 SGHRS and CDR2 YFSETQ. The ends were cut back, 0 bases at V and 4 bases at J, with 9 bases in the middle. The CDR3 DNA reads as TGCGCCAGCAGCTTGGGCGTCAGGGCAGATACGCAGTATTTT. This sequence encodes CASSLGVRADTQYF. The entire variable domain, with the rest obtained from reference TRBV5-1 and TRBJ2-3, is as follows: KAGVTQTPRYLIKTRGQQVTLSCSPISGHRSVSWYQQTPGQGLQFLFEYFSETQRNKGNFPGRFSGRQFSNSRSEMNVSTLELGDSALYLCASSLGVRADTQYFGPGTRLTVL.

V usage is TRBV14 and J usage is TRBJ2-3; 9 bases map to TRBD2. The germline V gene encodes CDR1 SGHDN and CDR2 FVKESK. The CDR3 spans 19 residues. The trim removed 1 base at V and 4 bases at J, leaving 15 bases unmatched. In nucleotides, the CDR3 is TGTGCCAGCAGCCAAGGCAGCCTAGCGGGGCCCCTGGGCCCAGATACGCAGTATTTT. Translated: CASSQGSLAGPLGPDTQYF.

The chain carries TRBV7-2 and TRBJ2-5; tentative D call: TRBD2 (6 bases). Germline V gene lookup returns CDR1 SGHTA and CDR2 FQGNSA. There are 14 residues in the CDR3. Trimming cost V 2 bases and J 2 bases, with 9 bases left between them. CDR3 sequence (DNA): TGTGCCAGCAGCTTACCCGGGAGACAAGAGACCCAGTACTTC. It specifies CASSLPGRQETQYF.

The chain joins TRBV2 to TRBJ2-3; 8 bases line up with TRBD1. Germline CDR1 and CDR2: SNHLY and FYNNEI. V lost 6 bases, J lost 3 bases, and 5 bases stayed unmatched. The CDR3 covers 14 residues. The CDR3 sequence is CASRKDRATDTQYF. The CDR3 DNA follows: TGTGCCAGCAGGAAGGACAGGGCGACAGATACGCAGTATTTT.

The chain employs TRBV6-1 and TRBJ2-3; D is unclear. Trimming shortened V by 0 bases and J by 0 bases, and 10 bases separated the two germline ends. CDR1 and CDR2 (germline): MNHNS, SASEGT. CDR3 size: 16 residues. CDR3 nucleotides: TGTGCCAGCAGTGAAGCGGGCAGACTTAGCACAGATACGCAGTATTTT. Its protein is CASSEAGRLSTDTQYF.

In its sample, this clone was seen once. The chain has TRBV19 and TRBJ1-6; 8 positions agree with TRBD1. V shed 5 bases and J 9 bases; nucleotides not matched to a gene: 9. Germline lookup yields CDR1 LNHDA and CDR2 SQIVND (reference sequence). The CDR3 sequence is 15 residues long. The CDR3 nucleotides are TGTGCCAGTAGTCTTTCACAGGGGGTCGGTTCACCCCTCCACTTT. It encodes CASSLSQGVGSPLHF.

The genes are TRBV11-2 and TRBJ1-1; 7 bases fit TRBD1. The CDR3 is 15 residues long. V dropped 0 bases and J dropped 1; count of bases not matched to a gene: 2. Germline V gene sequence: CDR1 SGHAT, CDR2 FQNNGV. CDR3 region: CASSLETGPNTEAFF. CDR3 sequence (DNA): TGTGCCAGCAGCTTAGAGACAGGGCCGAACACTGAAGCTTTCTTT.

The J gene is TRBJ1-3, the V gene TRBV7-6; D is ambiguous. Trimming shortened V by 0 bases and J by 0 bases, and 9 bases separated the two germline ends. This CDR3 has 16 amino acids. CDR1 is SGHVS and CDR2 is FNYEAQ in the germline V gene. The CDR3 DNA is TGTGCCAGCAGCTTAGCCGAGGAAAACTCTGGAAACACCATATATTTT. Translating gives CASSLAEENSGNTIYF.

The chain uses TRBV5-4 and TRBJ2-1; possibly TRBD1 for D (6 bases). The CDR3 runs to 15 residues. V was pared by 4 bases and J by 4 bases, with 15 bases between. Germline assignment: CDR1 SGHNT and CDR2 YYREEE (reference sequence). The CDR3 region is CASSLGQRVYNEQFF. The DNA for the CDR3 is TGTGCCAGCAGCCTCGGACAGAGAGTATACAATGAGCAGTTCTTC. Looking up the rest from reference TRBV5-4 and TRBJ2-1 gives the full variable domain: ETGVTQSPTHLIKTRGQQVTLRCSSQSGHNTVSWYQQALGQGPQFIFQYYREEENGRGNFPPRFSGLQFPNYSSELNVNALELDDSALYLCASSLGQRVYNEQFFGPGTRLTVL.

The chain employs TRBV3-1 (or the pseudogene TRBV3-2) and TRBJ2-3, with D unresolved. Germline CDR1 reads LGHDT; CDR2 reads YNNKEL (reference sequence). The CDR3 sequence is 15 residues long. The V end lost 2 bases, the J end lost 2 bases, and 11 bases lay between the germline ends. The CDR3 protein is CASSQRRPYTDTQYF. In nucleotides, the CDR3 is TGTGCCAGCAGCCAAAGAAGACCATACACAGATACGCAGTATTTT.

The genes are TRBV19 and TRBJ1-1, with D tentatively TRBD1 (5 bases). The V and J ends lost 10 bases and 0 bases respectively, with 15 bases between them. Germline V gene data show CDR1 as LNHDA and CDR2 as SQIVND (reference sequence). This CDR3 has 14 amino acids. CDR3 nucleotides: TGTGCCACCCGGTCCGGGACGGTGAACACTGAAGCTTTCTTT. Protein product: CATRSGTVNTEAFF.

V is TRBV24-1 and J is TRBJ1-1; D is perhaps TRBD1 (5 bases). The CDR3 covers 14 residues. Looked up from germline, CDR1 is KGHDR and CDR2 is SFDVKD. The V end was cut by 5 bases, the J end by 0 bases, with 9 bases between. CDR3 sequence (DNA): TGTGCCACCAGTGGCGGGACTTTGAACACTGAAGCTTTCTTT. It yields the protein CATSGGTLNTEAFF.

The chain uses TRBV18 and TRBJ2-1; perhaps D is TRBD1 or TRBD2 (5 bases each). From germline, CDR1 is KGHSH and CDR2 LQKENI. V gave up 2 bases and J gave up 8 bases, with 19 bases separating them. The CDR3 sequence is 16 residues long. This CDR3 reads CASSPEGRPGVDEQFF. In nucleotides, the CDR3 is TGTGCCAGCTCACCAGAGGGGCGCCCCGGTGTAGATGAGCAGTTCTTC.

This chain uses TRBV11-2 with TRBJ2-1; D is uncertain. Trimming pared 1 base from V and 1 base from J, leaving 2 bases between. This CDR3 is 13 amino acids long. CDR1 is SGHAT, CDR2 FQNNGV, per germline. The CDR3 DNA sequence: TGTGCCAGCAGCTTAGTATCCTACAATGAGCAGTTCTTC. Protein sequence: CASSLVSYNEQFF.

This sequence joins TRBV6-5 and TRBJ1-3; D gene ambiguous. The ends were cut back, 4 bases at V and 3 bases at J, with 13 bases in the middle. Germline CDR1 is MNHEY and CDR2 is SVGAGI. The CDR3 loop spans 15 amino acids. CDR3 in amino acids: CASSFVGTHGNTIYF. Here the CDR3 DNA reads TGTGCCAGCAGTTTTGTGGGAACCCATGGAAACACCATATATTTT.

This chain uses TRBV27 with TRBJ2-1; TRBD1 matches at 12 bases. CDR3 length equals 15 residues. Germline V lookup: CDR1 MNHEY, CDR2 SMNVEV (reference sequence). The ends lost 6 bases at V and 7 bases at J; junction bases unmatched: 7. CDR3 loop: CASSSGTGGRNEQFF. As DNA, the CDR3 is TGTGCCAGCAGCTCCGGGACAGGGGGCCGGAATGAGCAGTTCTTC.

This clone was seen only once. The gene calls are TRBV5-4 and TRBJ2-3, with 7 positions matching TRBD2. CDR1 and CDR2 from the germline V gene are SGHNT and YYREEE (reference sequence). V lost 4 bases to trimming and J lost 5 bases; unmatched junction nucleotides: 13. This CDR3 has 16 residues. The CDR3 is CASSLGGPRGLDTQYF. DNA of the CDR3: TGTGCCAGCAGCCTCGGAGGGCCGCGGGGGTTAGATACGCAGTATTTT.

The rearrangement links TRBV5-1 to TRBJ2-7, with 14 bases lining up with TRBD2. This CDR3 has 15 residues. Germline CDR1 SGHRS, CDR2 YFSETQ. V shed 4 bases, J shed 4 bases, and the junction held 4 bases outside the gene matches. The CDR3 sequence is CASSPGTSGGYEQYF. The CDR3 coding sequence is TGCGCCAGCAGCCCTGGGACTAGCGGGGGATACGAGCAGTACTTC.

The genes are TRBV5-1 and TRBJ1-1; D not resolved. CDR3 length: 15 residues. Germline loops: CDR1 SGHRS, CDR2 YFSETQ. V was cut by 6 bases and J by 4 bases, with 19 bases left in between. The CDR3 protein is CASTQQLGIGTEAFF. CDR3 DNA sequence: TGCGCCAGCACCCAACAGCTAGGGATTGGCACTGAAGCTTTCTTT.